These T cell receptor beta chains were read from a single sample in a study of T-cell memory formation after mild COVID-19. MiXCR was run by TCRdb on the 5' RACE reads, yielding one entry per CDR3 protein. Found here are under 250,000 distinct CDR3 sequences, 8.5% to 9.5% of them singletons; the top ten hold 22%. The sequenced material came from PBMCs or a T cell subset sorted from them (not recorded which). All receptors come from a man aged 18-30 years who had mild COVID-19 (a few samples of this study predate the infection). Cell type and time point are not known. CDR3s include the opening cysteine and the closing phenylalanine or tryptophan.

>TRBJ1-2|TRBV20-1
CSASPVAYGYTF
>TRBJ2-2|TRBV4-1
CASSQPRTLNTGELFF
>TRBJ2-2|TRBV24-1
CATSDTRADTGELFF
>TRBJ1-4|TRBV19
CAGRTVIGEKLFF
>TRBJ1-5|TRBV4-2
CASSHPQGNQPQHF
>TRBJ2-7|TRBV6-5
CASSYSGGSSYEQYF
>TRBJ2-3|TRBV20-1
CSARLPGALPSTDTQYF
>TRBJ1-5|TRBV15
CATSREGGRGNQPQHF
>TRBJ1-3|TRBV5-5
CASSLVTAGNTIYF
>TRBJ2-3|TRBV3-1
CASSQAGFAGGTGTDTQYF
>TRBJ1-1|TRBV20-1
CSASDSDRSNTEAFF
>TRBJ2-6|TRBV20-1
CSAGDVNSGANVLTF
>TRBJ1-1|TRBV7-2
CASSLEDTGGRRFF
>TRBJ2-5|TRBV5-1
CASSLEGQLETQYF
>TRBJ1-6|TRBV6-2/TRBV6-3
CASSYDWNSPLHF
>TRBJ2-5|TRBV7-2
CASSLVSGGLQETQYF
>TRBJ2-1|TRBV7-8
CASSARGGANEQFF
>TRBJ2-7|TRBV7-8
CASSPKNEQYF
>TRBJ1-3|TRBV12-3/TRBV12-4
CASSPPGGAAGNTIYF
>TRBJ1-5|TRBV4-3
CASSQDGDQPQHF
>TRBJ2-6|TRBV7-3
CASSSGLSGANVLTF
>TRBJ1-5|TRBV20-1
CSARDGGAQPQHF
>TRBJ1-3|TRBV4-1
CASSQLRSGNTIYF
>TRBJ2-7|TRBV4-2
CASSLMGIVPGQGWEQYF
>TRBJ1-2|TRBV12-3/TRBV12-4
CASSYDRAGIYGYTF
>TRBJ1-5|TRBV4-3
CASSQNRGHGQPQHF
>TRBJ1-5|TRBV20-1
CSAPVGEHQPQHF
>TRBJ2-3|TRBV4-3
CASSHERGRGGDTQYF
>TRBJ2-2|TRBV18
CASSLRPADTGELFF
>TRBJ2-3|TRBV7-3
CASSLMVPTSTDTQYF